These 5 T cell receptor beta chains came from one sample sequenced in a study of shared clonotypes between healthy human individuals. Clones were sequenced by immunoSEQ multiplex PCR, and TCRdb holds only the in-frame ones, with some missing. The sample shows around 1.9 million clones, more than 85% of them seen only once. Naive-designated CD8 cells lacked CD45RO, were positively enriched for CCR7, and omitted terminally differentiated effector memory CD45RA+ cells. The sequenced sample was naive CD8+ T cells from PBMCs. Source of these receptors: a man aged 18 to 30 in good health. Some clones in this sample may be carry-over from other donors' samples.

This chain uses TRBV28 with TRBJ1-6; 8 bases align to TRBD1. Germline lookup yields CDR1 MDHEN and CDR2 SYDVKM. The V segment lost 2 bases and the J segment 11 bases; nucleotides outside the gene matches: 2. The CDR3 sequence is 13 residues long. The CDR3: CASSLEDRAPLHF. Written as DNA, the CDR3 is TGTGCCAGCAGTTTAGAGGACAGGGCACCCCTCCACTTT. Using reference TRBV28 and TRBJ1-6 for the parts outside the CDR3, the full variable domain is DVKVTQSSRYLVKRTGEKVFLECVQDMDHENMFWYRQDPGLGLRLIYFSYDVKMKEKGDIPEGYSVSREKKERFSLILESASTNQTSMYLCASSLEDRAPLHFGNGTRLTVT.

The V and J genes are TRBV10-3 and TRBJ1-1, with D maybe TRBD1 (6 bases). Trimming removed 11 bases from V and 0 bases from J, with 16 bases in between. Germline values: CDR1 ENHRY, CDR2 SYGVKD. The CDR3 loop spans 14 amino acids. CDR3 coding DNA: TGTGCCTGTCGGGGGGCCTTTGTGAACACTGAAGCTTTCTTT. Encoded protein: CACRGAFVNTEAFF.

The chain recombines TRBV27 with TRBJ2-6; 7 bases map to TRBD1. CDR3 length equals 17 residues. V shed 4 bases, J shed 2 bases, and the junction held 8 bases outside the gene matches. The germline gives CDR1 MNHEY, CDR2 SMNVEV (reference sequence). The CDR3 region is CASSSYYRGPGANVLTF. The CDR3 DNA follows: TGTGCCAGCAGTTCCTACTACAGGGGCCCTGGGGCCAACGTCCTGACTTTC. Full variable domain (rest looked up from reference TRBV27 and TRBJ2-6): EAQVTQNPRYLITVTGKKLTVTCSQNMNHEYMSWYRQDPGLGLRQIYYSMNVEVTDKGDVPEGYKVSRKEKRNFPLILESPSPNQTSLYFCASSSYYRGPGANVLTFGAGSRLTVL.

The V call is TRBV7-9, the J call TRBJ2-3; D may be TRBD1 (6 bases). The germline V gene encodes CDR1 SEHNR and CDR2 FQNEAQ (reference sequence). The CDR3 extends over 19 amino acids. The ends were cut back, 2 bases at V and 5 bases at J, with 26 bases in the middle. The CDR3 loop reads CASSLRIIEGQEGGDTQYF. CDR3 coding DNA: TGTGCCAGCAGCTTACGTATCATCGAGGGGCAGGAAGGGGGAGATACGCAGTATTTT.

This chain's CDR3 is CASSLDSFSYYEQYF. CDR3 nucleotide sequence: TGTGCCAGCAGCTTAGATTCGTTCTCGTACTACGAGCAGTACTTC. The rearrangement uses TRBV11-2 and TRBJ2-7; D not certain. The CDR3 runs 15 residues. Germline CDR1 and CDR2: SGHAT and FQNNGV. V lost 0 bases to trimming and J lost 3 bases, with 12 bases between them. Full variable domain (remainder filled in from reference TRBV11-2 and TRBJ2-7): EAGVAQSPRYKIIEKRQSVAFWCNPISGHATLYWYQQILGQGPKLLIQFQNNGVVDDSQLPKDRFSAERLKGVDSTLKIQPAKLEDSAVYLCASSLDSFSYYEQYFGPGTRLTVT.